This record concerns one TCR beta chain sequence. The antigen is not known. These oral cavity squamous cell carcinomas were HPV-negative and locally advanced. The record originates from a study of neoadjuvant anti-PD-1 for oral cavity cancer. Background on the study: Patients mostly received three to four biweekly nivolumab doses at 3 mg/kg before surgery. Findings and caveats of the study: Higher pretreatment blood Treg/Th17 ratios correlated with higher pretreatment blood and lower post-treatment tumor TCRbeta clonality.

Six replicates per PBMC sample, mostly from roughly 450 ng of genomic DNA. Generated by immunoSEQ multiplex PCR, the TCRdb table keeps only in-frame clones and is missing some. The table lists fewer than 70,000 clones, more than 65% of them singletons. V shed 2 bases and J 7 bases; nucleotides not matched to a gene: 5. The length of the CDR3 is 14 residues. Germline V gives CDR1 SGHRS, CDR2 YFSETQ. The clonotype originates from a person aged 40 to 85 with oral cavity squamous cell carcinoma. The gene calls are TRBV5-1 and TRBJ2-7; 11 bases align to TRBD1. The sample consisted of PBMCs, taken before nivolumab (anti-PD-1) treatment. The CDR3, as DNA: TGCGCCAGCAGCTTCGGGACAGGGGGAGGGGAGCAGTACTTC. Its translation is CASSFGTGGGEQYF.